The T cell receptor beta chain under discussion was sequenced for a study of T cells in Graves' hyperthyroidism and ophthalmopathy. CDR3 size: 13 residues. Germline-derived CDR1 and CDR2 are MNHNS and SASEGT. V shed 5 bases and J 7 bases; nucleotides not matched to a gene: 4. Hyperthyroidism was newly diagnosed in patients aged 18 to 65 (duration under 2 months). Diagnoses were established using clinical symptoms, serum thyroxine and TRAb, thyroid ultrasound and orbital computed tomography. When hyperthyroidism was first diagnosed, the blood sample was taken, preceding any ophthalmopathy symptoms. Amplification of TCR beta CDR3 regions used RNA as the template. With the HTBI primer set, the TCR CDR3 went through a first round of RT-PCR. TCRdb re-derived calls from the multiplex PCR reads in MiXCR, one entry per CDR3 protein. Altogether around 380,000 distinct CDR3 sequences are present, 13% being singletons, with the ten largest covering less than 25%.

In the case of this clonotype: The antigen remains unidentified.

Points from the study as a whole: Blood also carried most thyroid clonotypes expanded above 0.001.

This clonotype was obtained from a man aged 25 to 40 with Graves' hyperthyroidism that later progressed to Graves' ophthalmopathy. The chain links TRBV6-1 to TRBJ1-5; the match to TRBD1 covers 8 bases. Material: blood. CDR3 coding DNA: TGTGCCAGCAGTAGGACAGGGCGGCAGCCCCAGCATTTT. Amino acids: CASSRTGRQPQHF.